These 16 T cell receptor beta chains were all obtained from the same sample, sequenced in a study of blood T cell repertoires in COVID-19. Sequencing used immunoSEQ multiplex PCR; TCRdb keeps in-frame clones, though not all of them. The repertoire holds about 280,000 clones, with 85% as singletons. The sample was peripheral blood. The receptors stem from a man between 45 and 60 years old with active or convalescent COVID-19.

The CDR3 reads CASSNNPNTGELFF. The CDR3 bases are TGTGCCAGCAGCAACAACCCAAACACCGGGGAGCTGTTTTTT. The rearrangement uses TRBV7-3 and TRBJ2-2; D is undetermined. V was shortened by 5 bases and J by 2 bases, with 9 bases between the two germline ends. The germline V gene encodes CDR1 SGHTA and CDR2 FQGTGA. The CDR3 runs 14 residues.

The rearrangement joins TRBV5-1 to TRBJ2-2, with a weak D call TRBD1 (5 bases). The germline gives CDR1 SGHRS, CDR2 YFSETQ. The CDR3 extends over 16 amino acids. V was pared by 4 bases and J by 1 base, with 14 bases between. The CDR3 loop reads CASSLTVQGNTGELFF. The CDR3 bases are TGCGCCAGCAGCCTTACTGTCCAGGGGAACACCGGGGAGCTGTTTTTT.

J is TRBJ1-2 and V is TRBV28, with TRBD1 as a possible D gene (5 bases). The germline V gene has CDR1 MDHEN and CDR2 SYDVKM. The ends were cut back, 6 bases at V and 8 bases at J, with 19 bases in the middle. The CDR3 is 14 residues long. The CDR3 sequence: CASRLGREAYGYTF. For the CDR3, the DNA is TGTGCCAGCAGGTTGGGCAGGGAGGCCTACGGCTACACCTTC.

The chain joins TRBV5-1 to TRBJ1-1; D is unresolved. CDR3 size: 15 residues. CDR1 is SGHRS, CDR2 YFSETQ, per germline. With 0 bases removed from V and 7 bases from J, the gap between germline ends came to 16 bases. CDR3 DNA: TGCGCCAGCAGCTTGGGCCCCAGCACAGTTAATGAAGCTTTCTTT. This sequence encodes CASSLGPSTVNEAFF.

This rearrangement joins TRBV7-9 to TRBJ1-1, with D perhaps TRBD1 (6 bases). Germline V lookup: CDR1 SEHNR, CDR2 FQNEAQ (reference sequence). Between the trimmed V and J ends, which lost 5 bases and 7 bases, there was a span of 11 bases. CDR3 length equals 12 residues. CDR3 loop: CASSGSGVEAFF. DNA for the CDR3: TGTGCCAGCAGCGGTTCAGGGGTTGAAGCTTTCTTT.

V gene TRBV14 combines with J gene TRBJ2-1, with D perhaps matching TRBD2 (5 bases). Trimming removed 1 base from V and 4 bases from J, with 14 bases in between. In germline, CDR1 is SGHDN, CDR2 FVKESK. This CDR3 region has 16 residues. The CDR3 protein is CASSQVVSVGYNEQFF. The CDR3 DNA is TGTGCCAGCAGCCAAGTGGTTAGCGTAGGGTACAATGAGCAGTTCTTC. The entire variable domain, with the rest obtained from reference TRBV14 and TRBJ2-1, is as follows: EAGVTQFPSHSVIEKGQTVTLRCDPISGHDNLYWYRRVMGKEIKFLLHFVKESKQDESGMPNNRFLAERTGGTYSTLKVQPAELEDSGVYFCASSQVVSVGYNEQFFGPGTRLTVL.

The chain links TRBV7-8 to TRBJ2-3, with a tentative D call TRBD2 (5 bases). The CDR3 runs 16 residues. Trimming stripped 7 bases from V and 3 bases from J, with 20 bases between. The germline V gene encodes CDR1 SGHVS and CDR2 FQNEAQ. In nucleotides, the CDR3 is TGTGCCAGCACCCCTCGGTGGACTCACTATACAGATACGCAGTATTTT. Protein: CASTPRWTHYTDTQYF.

The CDR3 here is CASSLVAYNEQFF. For the CDR3, the DNA is TGTGCCAGCAGTTTAGTAGCCTACAATGAGCAGTTCTTC. The chain couples TRBV12-3 or TRBV12-4 to TRBJ2-1; D call uncertain. Trimming took 1 base from V and 2 from J, leaving 3 bases between them. CDR3 length equals 13 residues.

The chain uses TRBV9 and TRBJ1-1; a possible D gene is TRBD1 (5 bases). Deletions cut 0 bases from V and 10 bases from J, with 25 bases between. Germline V CDR1 and CDR2: SGDLS, YYNGEE. This CDR3 spans 17 amino acids. The CDR3: CASSVEGWADLSSGAFF. CDR3 in DNA: TGTGCCAGCAGCGTAGAGGGGTGGGCAGACCTGAGCTCGGGAGCTTTCTTT.

This clone was seen a handful of times. V gene TRBV12-3 or TRBV12-4 combines with J gene TRBJ2-7; no clear D. Trimming cost V 2 bases and J 3 bases, with 5 bases left between them. There are 12 residues in the CDR3. The CDR3 protein is CASSLLGYEQYF. In nucleotides, the CDR3 is TGTGCCAGCAGTTTACTAGGCTACGAGCAGTACTTC.

This chain uses TRBV7-6 with TRBJ2-2; the match to TRBD2 covers 14 bases. The length of the CDR3 is 16 residues. Per the germline V gene, CDR1 is SGHVS and CDR2 is FNYEAQ. V lost 5 bases to trimming and J lost 7 bases; unmatched junction nucleotides: 6. The CDR3 reads CASSPTSGRVYGELFF. CDR3 coding DNA: TGTGCCAGCAGCCCGACTAGCGGGAGGGTGTACGGGGAGCTGTTTTTT.

V is TRBV19 and J is TRBJ2-2; tentative D call: TRBD1 (5 bases). The CDR3 spans 13 residues. CDR1 LNHDA and CDR2 SQIVND come from the germline V gene (reference sequence). V lost 4 bases and J lost 12, with 15 bases in between. DNA for the CDR3: TGTGCCAGTAGTACCCAGGGTTTGGAGAAGCTGTTTTTT. It codes for CASSTQGLEKLFF. The complete variable domain, with remaining parts taken from reference TRBV19 and TRBJ2-2, reads DGGITQSPKYLFRKEGQNVTLSCEQNLNHDAMYWYRQDPGQGLRLIYYSQIVNDFQKGDIAEGYSVSREKKESFPLTVTSAQKNPTAFYLCASSTQGLEKLFFGEGSRLTVL.

V usage is TRBV19 and J usage is TRBJ1-5, with 8 bases fitting TRBD1. Germline-derived CDR1 and CDR2 are LNHDA and SQIVND (reference sequence). V shed 7 bases, J shed 6 bases, and the junction held 11 bases outside the gene matches. The CDR3 loop spans 15 amino acids. The CDR3 DNA follows: TGTGCCAGTACTCTCCGGGGACAGGTTGGTCAGCCCCAGCATTTT. Its protein product is CASTLRGQVGQPQHF.

The rearrangement links TRBV7-2 to TRBJ1-5; a weak D match, TRBD1 (6 bases). V lost 5 bases and J lost 2, with 10 bases in between. This CDR3 is 14 amino acids long. The germline V gene has CDR1 SGHTA and CDR2 FQGNSA. In DNA, the CDR3 is TGTGCCAGCAGCACCCGACAGGGCAATCAGCCCCAGCATTTT. Encoded protein: CASSTRQGNQPQHF.

This clone showed up just a few times. The chain recombines TRBV28 with TRBJ2-7; TRBD1 is a possible D gene (6 bases). The germline V gene has CDR1 MDHEN and CDR2 SYDVKM. Deletions cut 5 bases from V and 6 bases from J, with 17 bases between. The CDR3 contains 14 residues. The CDR3 DNA is TGTGCCAGCAGTCTGGGGCCAGGGGCTGTCGAGCAGTACTTC. This translates into CASSLGPGAVEQYF.

The CDR3 loop is CAISTGGSGANVLTF. The CDR3 coding sequence is TGTGCCATCAGTACAGGGGGCTCTGGGGCCAACGTCCTGACTTTC. V is TRBV10-3 and J is TRBJ2-6; 8 bases agree with TRBD1. Germline CDR1 and CDR2: ENHRY and SYGVKD. There are 15 residues in the CDR3. V lost 5 bases and J lost 0; bases outside the gene matches: 0.